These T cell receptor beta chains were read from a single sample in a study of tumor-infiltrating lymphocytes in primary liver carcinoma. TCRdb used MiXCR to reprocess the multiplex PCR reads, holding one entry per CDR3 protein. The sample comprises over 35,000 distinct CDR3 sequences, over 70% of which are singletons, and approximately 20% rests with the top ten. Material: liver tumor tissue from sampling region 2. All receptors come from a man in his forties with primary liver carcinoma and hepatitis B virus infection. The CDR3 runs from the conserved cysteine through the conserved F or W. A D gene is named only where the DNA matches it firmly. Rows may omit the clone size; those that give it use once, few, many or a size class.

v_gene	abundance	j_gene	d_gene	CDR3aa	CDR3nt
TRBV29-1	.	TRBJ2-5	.	CNVGVSGEAQYF	TGCAACGTTGGGGTTTCCGGTGAGGCCCAGTACTTC
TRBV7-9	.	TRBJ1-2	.	CASSLDAGGHTF	TGTGCCAGCAGCTTGGATGCTGGGGGCCACACCTTC
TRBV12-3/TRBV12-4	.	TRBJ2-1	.	CASSLYVLAQDNEQFF	TGTGCCAGCAGTTTATATGTGCTAGCGCAGGACAATGAGCAATTCTTC
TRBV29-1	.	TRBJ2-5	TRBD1	CSASRGQGETQYF	TGCAGCGCCTCACGAGGACAGGGGGAGACCCAGTACTTC
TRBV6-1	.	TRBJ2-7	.	CASSEAQTGAPHEQYF	TGTGCCAGCAGTGAAGCCCAGACGGGGGCGCCCCACGAGCAGTACTTC
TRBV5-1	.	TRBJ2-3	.	CTSSFSDGPLTQYF	TGCACCAGCAGCTTCAGCGACGGGCCCCTTACGCAGTATTTT
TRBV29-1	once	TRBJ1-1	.	CIVEVWGASNSEAFF	TGCATCGTTGAAGTTTGGGGGGCTAGTAACAGTGAAGCTTTCTTT
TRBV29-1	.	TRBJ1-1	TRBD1	CSVEVWTGRIEAFF	TGCAGCGTTGAAGTATGGACAGGGAGGATTGAAGCTTTCTTT
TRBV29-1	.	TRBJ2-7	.	CSAAPIGLHEQYF	TGCAGCGCTGCCCCGATAGGGCTCCATGAGCAGTACTTC
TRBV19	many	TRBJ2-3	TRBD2	CASRPYSGLATDTQYF	TGTGCCAGTAGGCCCTACTCGGGACTAGCGACAGATACGCAGTATTTT
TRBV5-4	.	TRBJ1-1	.	CASSEDSALSTEAFF	TGTGCCAGCAGTGAGGACAGTGCGTTGAGCACTGAAGCTTTCTTT
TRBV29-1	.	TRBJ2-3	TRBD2	CSAPIAGSQGSSATQYF	TGCAGCGCCCCGATAGCGGGATCCCAAGGGTCTTCGGCTACGCAGTATTTT